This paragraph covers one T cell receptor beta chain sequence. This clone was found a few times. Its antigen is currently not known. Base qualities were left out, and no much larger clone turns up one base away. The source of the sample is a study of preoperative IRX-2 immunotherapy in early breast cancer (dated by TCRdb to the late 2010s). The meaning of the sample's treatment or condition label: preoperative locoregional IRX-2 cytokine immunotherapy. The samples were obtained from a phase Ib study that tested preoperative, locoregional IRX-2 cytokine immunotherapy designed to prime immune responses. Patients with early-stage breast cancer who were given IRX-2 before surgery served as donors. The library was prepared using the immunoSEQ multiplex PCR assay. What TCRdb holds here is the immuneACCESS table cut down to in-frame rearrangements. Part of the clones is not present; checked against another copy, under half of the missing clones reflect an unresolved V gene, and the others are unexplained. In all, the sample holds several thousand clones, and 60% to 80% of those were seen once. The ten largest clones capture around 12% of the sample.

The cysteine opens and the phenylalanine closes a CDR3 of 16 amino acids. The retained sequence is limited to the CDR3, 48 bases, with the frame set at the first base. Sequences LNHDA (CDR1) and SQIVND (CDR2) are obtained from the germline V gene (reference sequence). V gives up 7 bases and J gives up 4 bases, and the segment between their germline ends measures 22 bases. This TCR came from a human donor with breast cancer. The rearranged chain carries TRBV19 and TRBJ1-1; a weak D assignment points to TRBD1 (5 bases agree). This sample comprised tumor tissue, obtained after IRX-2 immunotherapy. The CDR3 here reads CASTPRVGGLTTEAFF. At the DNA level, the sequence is TGTGCCAGTACTCCGCGGGTGGGGGGACTAACCACTGAAGCTTTCTTT.